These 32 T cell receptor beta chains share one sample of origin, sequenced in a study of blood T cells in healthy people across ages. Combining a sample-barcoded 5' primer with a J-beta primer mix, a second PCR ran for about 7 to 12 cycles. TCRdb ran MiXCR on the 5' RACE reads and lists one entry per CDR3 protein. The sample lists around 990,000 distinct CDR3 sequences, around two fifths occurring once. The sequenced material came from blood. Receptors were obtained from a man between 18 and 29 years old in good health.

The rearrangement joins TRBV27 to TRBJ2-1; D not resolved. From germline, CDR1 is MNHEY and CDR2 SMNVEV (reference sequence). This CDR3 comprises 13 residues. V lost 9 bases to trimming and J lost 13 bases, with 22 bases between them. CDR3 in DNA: TGTGCCAGTAGTGACTGGGTGAAAGAGACCCAGTTCTTC. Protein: CASSDWVKETQFF.

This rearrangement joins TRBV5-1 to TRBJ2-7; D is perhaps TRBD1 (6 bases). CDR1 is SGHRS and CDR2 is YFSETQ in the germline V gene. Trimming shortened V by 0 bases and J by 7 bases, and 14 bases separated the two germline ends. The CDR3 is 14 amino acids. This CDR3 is CASSLVGQMNEQYF. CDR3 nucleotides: TGCGCCAGCAGCTTGGTCGGACAGATGAATGAGCAGTACTTC. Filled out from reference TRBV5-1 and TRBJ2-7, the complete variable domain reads KAGVTQTPRYLIKTRGQQVTLSCSPISGHRSVSWYQQTPGQGLQFLFEYFSETQRNKGNFPGRFSGRQFSNSRSEMNVSTLELGDSALYLCASSLVGQMNEQYFGPGTRLTVT.

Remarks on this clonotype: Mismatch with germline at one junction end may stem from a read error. The CDR3 sequence is CAGSSTANEKLFF. The DNA for the CDR3 is TGTGCCGGCAGCTCGACAGCGAATGAAAAACTGTTTTTT. The rearrangement joins TRBV7-9 to TRBJ1-4, with D possibly being TRBD1 (5 bases). Germline V CDR1 and CDR2: SEHNR, FQNEAQ (reference sequence). This CDR3 is built from 13 residues.

The CDR3 region is CAWSLQGGSPLHF. The CDR3 DNA sequence: TGTGCCTGGAGTCTTCAGGGAGGTTCACCCCTCCACTTT. The V and J genes are TRBV30 and TRBJ1-6; possibly TRBD1 for D (5 bases). Germline V gene data show CDR1 as GTSNPN and CDR2 as SVGIG (reference sequence). Trimming shortened V by 2 bases and J by 9 bases, and 11 bases separated the two germline ends. The CDR3 covers 13 residues. The full variable domain, completed using reference TRBV30 and TRBJ1-6, is SQTIHQWPATLVQPVGSPLSLECTVEGTSNPNLYWYRQAAGRGLQLLFYSVGIGQISSEVPQNLSASRPQDRQFILSSKKLLLSDSGFYLCAWSLQGGSPLHFGNGTRLTVT.

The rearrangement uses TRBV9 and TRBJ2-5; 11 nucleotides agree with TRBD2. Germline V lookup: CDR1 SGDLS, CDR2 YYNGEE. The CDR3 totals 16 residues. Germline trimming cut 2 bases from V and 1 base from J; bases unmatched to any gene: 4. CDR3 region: CASSVLAGGVQETQYF. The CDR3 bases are TGTGCCAGCAGCGTGCTAGCGGGGGGCGTCCAAGAGACCCAGTACTTC.

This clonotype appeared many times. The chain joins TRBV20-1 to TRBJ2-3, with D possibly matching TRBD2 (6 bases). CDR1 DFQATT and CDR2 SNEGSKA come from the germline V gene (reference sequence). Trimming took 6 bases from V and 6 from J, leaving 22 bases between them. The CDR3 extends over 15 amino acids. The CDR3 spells CSAGDSPSLRDTQYF. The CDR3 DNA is TGCAGTGCCGGGGACTCCCCCTCGCTGCGCGATACGCAGTATTTT.

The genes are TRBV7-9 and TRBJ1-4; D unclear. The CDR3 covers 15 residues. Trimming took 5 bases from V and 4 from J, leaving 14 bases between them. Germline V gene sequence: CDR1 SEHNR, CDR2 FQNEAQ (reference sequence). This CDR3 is CASSPRALGNEKLFF. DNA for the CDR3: TGTGCCAGCAGCCCGAGGGCCCTGGGTAATGAAAAACTGTTTTTT.

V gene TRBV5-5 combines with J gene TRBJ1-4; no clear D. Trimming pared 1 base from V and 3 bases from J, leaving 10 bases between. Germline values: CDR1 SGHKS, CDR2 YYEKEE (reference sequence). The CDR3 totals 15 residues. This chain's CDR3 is CASSLFPTANEKLFF. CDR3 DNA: TGTGCCAGCAGCTTGTTTCCCACAGCTAATGAAAAACTGTTTTTT.

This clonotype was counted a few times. The CDR3 bases are TGTGCCTGTGATACTGGGGCCAACGTCCTGACTTTC. It translates to CACDTGANVLTF. The V and J genes are TRBV30 and TRBJ2-6; D unresolved. The CDR3 spans 12 residues. Trimming took off 6 bases at V and 2 bases at J, with 5 bases between the two ends. Germline V lookup: CDR1 GTSNPN, CDR2 SVGIG (reference sequence).

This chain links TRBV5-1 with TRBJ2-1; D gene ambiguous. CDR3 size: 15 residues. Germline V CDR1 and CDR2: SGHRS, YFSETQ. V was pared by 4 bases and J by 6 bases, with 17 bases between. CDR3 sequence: CASSAAEVASNEQFF. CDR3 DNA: TGCGCCAGCAGCGCGGCAGAGGTGGCATCCAATGAGCAGTTCTTC.

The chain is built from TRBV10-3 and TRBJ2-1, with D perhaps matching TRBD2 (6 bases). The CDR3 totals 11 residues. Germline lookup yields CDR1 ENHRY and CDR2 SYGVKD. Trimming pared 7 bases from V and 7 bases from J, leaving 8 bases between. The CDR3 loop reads CAIMAGNEQFF. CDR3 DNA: TGTGCCATCATGGCGGGAAATGAGCAGTTCTTC.

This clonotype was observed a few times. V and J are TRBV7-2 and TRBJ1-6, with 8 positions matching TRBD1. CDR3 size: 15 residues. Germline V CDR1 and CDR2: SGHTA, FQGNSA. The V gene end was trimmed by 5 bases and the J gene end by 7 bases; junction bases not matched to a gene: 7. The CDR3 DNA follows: TGTGCCAGCAGCCGGACCGACAGGGGAAATTCACCCCTCCACTTT. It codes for CASSRTDRGNSPLHF.

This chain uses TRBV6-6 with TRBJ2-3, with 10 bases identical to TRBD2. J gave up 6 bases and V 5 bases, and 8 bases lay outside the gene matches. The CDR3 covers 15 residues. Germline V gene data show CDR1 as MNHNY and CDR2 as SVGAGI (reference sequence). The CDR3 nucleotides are TGTGCCAGCAGTCAACTAGCGGGGAGCTACGATACGCAGTATTTT. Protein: CASSQLAGSYDTQYF.

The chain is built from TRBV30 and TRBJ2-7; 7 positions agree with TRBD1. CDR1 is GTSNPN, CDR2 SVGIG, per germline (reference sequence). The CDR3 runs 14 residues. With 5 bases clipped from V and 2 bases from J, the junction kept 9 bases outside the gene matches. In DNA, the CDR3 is TGTGCCTGGGCTACCGGGACAGAAGCCTACGAGCAGTACTTC. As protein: CAWATGTEAYEQYF. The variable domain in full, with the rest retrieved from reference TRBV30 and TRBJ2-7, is SQTIHQWPATLVQPVGSPLSLECTVEGTSNPNLYWYRQAAGRGLQLLFYSVGIGQISSEVPQNLSASRPQDRQFILSSKKLLLSDSGFYLCAWATGTEAYEQYFGPGTRLTVT.

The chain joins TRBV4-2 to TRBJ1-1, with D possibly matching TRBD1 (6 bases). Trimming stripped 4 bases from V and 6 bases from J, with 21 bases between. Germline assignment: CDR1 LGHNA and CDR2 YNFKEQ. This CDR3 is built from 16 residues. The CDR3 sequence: CASSPRGGKGDPEAFF. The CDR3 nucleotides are TGTGCCAGCAGCCCCCGAGGGGGGAAAGGTGATCCTGAAGCTTTCTTT.

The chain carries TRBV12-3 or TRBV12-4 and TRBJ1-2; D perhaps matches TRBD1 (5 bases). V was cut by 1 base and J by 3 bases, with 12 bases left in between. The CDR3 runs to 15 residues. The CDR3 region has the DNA TGTGCCAGCAGTTTAGGTCAGGGACCTTACTATGGCTACACCTTC. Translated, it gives CASSLGQGPYYGYTF.

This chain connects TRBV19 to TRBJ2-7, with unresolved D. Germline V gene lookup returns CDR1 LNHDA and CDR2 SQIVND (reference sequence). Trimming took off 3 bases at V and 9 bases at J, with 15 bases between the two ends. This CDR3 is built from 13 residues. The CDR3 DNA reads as TGTGCCAGTAGTATGACCGATCGCCGCGGGCAGTACTTC. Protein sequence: CASSMTDRRGQYF. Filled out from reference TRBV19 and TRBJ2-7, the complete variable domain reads DGGITQSPKYLFRKEGQNVTLSCEQNLNHDAMYWYRQDPGQGLRLIYYSQIVNDFQKGDIAEGYSVSREKKESFPLTVTSAQKNPTAFYLCASSMTDRRGQYFGPGTRLTVT.

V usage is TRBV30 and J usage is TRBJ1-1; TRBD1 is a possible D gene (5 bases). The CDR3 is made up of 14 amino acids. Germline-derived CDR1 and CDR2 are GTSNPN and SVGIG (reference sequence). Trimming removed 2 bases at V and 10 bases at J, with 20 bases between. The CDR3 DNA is TGTGCCTGGAGTCCCCCTGAGGATACCGGGGGAGCTTTCTTT. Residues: CAWSPPEDTGGAFF.

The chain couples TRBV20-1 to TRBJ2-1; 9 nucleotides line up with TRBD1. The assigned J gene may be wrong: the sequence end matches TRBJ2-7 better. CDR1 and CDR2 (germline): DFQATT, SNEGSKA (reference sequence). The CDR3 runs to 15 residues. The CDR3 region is CSAATGQGSYNEQYF. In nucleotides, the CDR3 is TGCAGTGCTGCAACGGGACAGGGATCGTACAATGAGCAGTACTTC.

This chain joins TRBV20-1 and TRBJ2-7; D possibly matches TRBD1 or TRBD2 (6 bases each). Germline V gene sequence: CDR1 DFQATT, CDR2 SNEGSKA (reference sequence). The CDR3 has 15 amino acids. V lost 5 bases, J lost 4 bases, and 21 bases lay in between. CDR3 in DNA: TGCAGTGCTCCAACGGGCCAGGGGAGCGGGTACGAGCAGTACTTC. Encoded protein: CSAPTGQGSGYEQYF.

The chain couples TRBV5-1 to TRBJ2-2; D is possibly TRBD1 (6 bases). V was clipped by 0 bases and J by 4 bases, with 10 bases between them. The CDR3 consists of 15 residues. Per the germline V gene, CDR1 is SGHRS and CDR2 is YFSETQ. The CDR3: CASSLDRAGTGELFF. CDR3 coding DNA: TGCGCCAGCAGCTTGGACAGGGCCGGCACCGGGGAGCTGTTTTTT. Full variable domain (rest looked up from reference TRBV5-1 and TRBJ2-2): KAGVTQTPRYLIKTRGQQVTLSCSPISGHRSVSWYQQTPGQGLQFLFEYFSETQRNKGNFPGRFSGRQFSNSRSEMNVSTLELGDSALYLCASSLDRAGTGELFFGEGSRLTVL.

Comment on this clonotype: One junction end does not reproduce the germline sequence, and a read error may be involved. The CDR3: CATSRDRQGAEKLIF. In DNA, the CDR3 is TGTGCCACCAGCAGAGATCGGCAGGGGGCTGAAAAACTGATTTTT. The chain couples TRBV15 to TRBJ1-4, with 8 nucleotides matching TRBD1. CDR3 length equals 15 residues. The V gene's germline CDR1 is LNHNV and CDR2 YYDKDF (reference sequence).

This CDR3 reads CASSTGYATEAFF. CDR3 coding DNA: TGTGCCAGTTCAACAGGGTACGCCACTGAAGCTTTCTTT. V gene TRBV12-3 or TRBV12-4 combines with J gene TRBJ1-1, with D tentatively TRBD1 (6 bases). This CDR3 contains 13 residues. With 9 bases removed from V and 4 bases from J, the gap between germline ends came to 15 bases.

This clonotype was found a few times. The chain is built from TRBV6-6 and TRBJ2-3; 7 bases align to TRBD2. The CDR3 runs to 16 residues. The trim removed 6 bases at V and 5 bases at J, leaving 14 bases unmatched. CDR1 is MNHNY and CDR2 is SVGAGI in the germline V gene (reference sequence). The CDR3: CASSALAAGEGDTQYF. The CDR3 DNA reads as TGTGCCAGCAGCGCGCTAGCGGCAGGAGAAGGAGATACGCAGTATTTT.

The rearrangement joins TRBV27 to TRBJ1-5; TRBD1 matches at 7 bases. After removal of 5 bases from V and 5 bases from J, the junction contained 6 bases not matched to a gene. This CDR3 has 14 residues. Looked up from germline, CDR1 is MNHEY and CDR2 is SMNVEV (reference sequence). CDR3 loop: CASSETGTDQPQHF. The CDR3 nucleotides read TGTGCCAGCAGTGAGACAGGGACTGATCAGCCCCAGCATTTT.

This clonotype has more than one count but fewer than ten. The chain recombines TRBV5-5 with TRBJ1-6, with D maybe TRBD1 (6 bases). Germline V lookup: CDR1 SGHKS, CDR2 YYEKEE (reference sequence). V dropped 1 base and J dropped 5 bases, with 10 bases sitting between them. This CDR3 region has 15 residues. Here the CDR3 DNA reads TGTGCCAGCAGCTTGTGGACAGTGGATAATTCACCCCTCCACTTT. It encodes CASSLWTVDNSPLHF. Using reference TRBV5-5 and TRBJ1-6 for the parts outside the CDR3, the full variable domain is DAGVTQSPTHLIKTRGQQVTLRCSPISGHKSVSWYQQVLGQGPQFIFQYYEKEERGRGNFPDRFSARQFPNYSSELNVNALLLGDSALYLCASSLWTVDNSPLHFGNGTRLTVT.

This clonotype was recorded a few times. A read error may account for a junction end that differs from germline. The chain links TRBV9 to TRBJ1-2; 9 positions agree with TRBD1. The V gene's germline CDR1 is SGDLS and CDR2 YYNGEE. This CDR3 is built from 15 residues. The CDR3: CASSVGTGSNYGYTF. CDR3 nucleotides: TGTGCCAGTAGCGTCGGGACAGGGTCTAACTATGGCTACACCTTC.

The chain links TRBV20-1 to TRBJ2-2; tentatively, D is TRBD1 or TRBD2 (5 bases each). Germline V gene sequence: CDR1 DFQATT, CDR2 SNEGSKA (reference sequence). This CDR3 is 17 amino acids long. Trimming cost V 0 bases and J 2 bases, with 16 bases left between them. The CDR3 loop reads CSARDFPGRKNTGELFF. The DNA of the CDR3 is TGCAGTGCTAGAGATTTCCCGGGACGGAAAAACACCGGGGAGCTGTTTTTT.

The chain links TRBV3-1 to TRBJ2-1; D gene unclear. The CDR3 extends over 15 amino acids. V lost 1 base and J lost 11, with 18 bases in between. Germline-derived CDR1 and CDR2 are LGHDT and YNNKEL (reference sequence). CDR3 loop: CASSQVDPMGNQQFF. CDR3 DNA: TGTGCCAGCAGCCAAGTAGATCCAATGGGAAATCAGCAGTTCTTC.

In DNA form, the CDR3 reads TGTGCCAGCAGCTTTTTAGGGGCCATGGGTTCCTACAATGAGCAGTTCTTC. It encodes CASSFLGAMGSYNEQFF. This chain links TRBV9 with TRBJ2-1; tentatively, D is TRBD1 (5 bases). With 4 bases removed from V and 1 base from J, the gap between germline ends came to 18 bases. Per germline, CDR1 SGDLS and CDR2 YYNGEE. The CDR3 length is 17 residues.

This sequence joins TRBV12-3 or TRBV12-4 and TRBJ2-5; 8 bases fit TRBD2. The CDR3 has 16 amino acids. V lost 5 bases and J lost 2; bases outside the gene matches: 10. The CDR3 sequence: CASSLVGGGLQETQYF. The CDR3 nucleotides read TGTGCCAGCAGTCTTGTCGGGGGGGGATTACAAGAGACCCAGTACTTC.

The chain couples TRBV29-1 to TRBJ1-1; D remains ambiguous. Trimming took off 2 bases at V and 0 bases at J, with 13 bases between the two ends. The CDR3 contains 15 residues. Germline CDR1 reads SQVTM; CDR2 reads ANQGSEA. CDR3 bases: TGCAGCGTTGAACTAAGCGCCTCCCTGAACACTGAAGCTTTCTTT. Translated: CSVELSASLNTEAFF.